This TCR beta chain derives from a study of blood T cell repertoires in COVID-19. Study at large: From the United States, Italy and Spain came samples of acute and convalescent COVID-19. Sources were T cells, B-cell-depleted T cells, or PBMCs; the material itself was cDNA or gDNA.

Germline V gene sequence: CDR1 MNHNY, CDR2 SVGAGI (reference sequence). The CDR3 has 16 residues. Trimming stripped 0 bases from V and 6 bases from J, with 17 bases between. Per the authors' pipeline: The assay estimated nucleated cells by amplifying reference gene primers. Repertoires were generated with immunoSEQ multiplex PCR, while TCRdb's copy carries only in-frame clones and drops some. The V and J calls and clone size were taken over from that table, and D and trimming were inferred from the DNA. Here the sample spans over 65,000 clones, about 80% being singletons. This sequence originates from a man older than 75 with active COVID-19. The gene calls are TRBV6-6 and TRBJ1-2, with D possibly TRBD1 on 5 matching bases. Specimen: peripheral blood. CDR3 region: CASSYSTDRGENGYTF. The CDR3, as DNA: TGTGCCAGCAGTTACTCGACCGACCGGGGGGAGAATGGCTACACCTTC.